This T cell receptor (beta chain) comes out of a study of blood T cell repertoires in COVID-19. Across the study: Both acute and convalescent COVID-19 samples were obtained from the United States, Italy and Spain. Nucleic acid was either cDNA or gDNA, and it came from T cells, B-cell-depleted T cells, or PBMCs.

While infection was still active, Seattle patients were enrolled and then followed longitudinally. Under the authors' procedure: Estimated nucleated cell counts came from reference gene primer amplification. Method: immunoSEQ multiplex PCR; TCRdb's copy keeps in-frame clones and lacks some. V, J and clone size reflect that table, while D and trimming were determined from the DNA. Among some 270,000 clones listed, around 88% were seen once. The germline CDR1 and CDR2 sequences are SNHLY and FYNNEI. The CDR3 is 15 residues long. V gave up 3 bases and J gave up 0 bases, with 9 bases separating them. This clone has only a few counts.

V gene TRBV2 combines with J gene TRBJ2-4; no firm D call. Material: peripheral blood. The receptor was derived from a woman of 80 years or more with COVID-19, enrolled during active disease. This chain's CDR3 is CASSDPGLAKNIQYF. In DNA form, the CDR3 reads TGTGCCAGCAGTGACCCCGGTTTAGCCAAAAACATTCAGTACTTC.